This T cell receptor (beta chain) originates from a study of OX40 agonist ivuxolimab in advanced cancers. With regard to the full study: The costimulatory receptor OX40 (CD134) was targeted by ivuxolimab, a fully human IgG2 agonistic monoclonal antibody. Intravenous ivuxolimab was administered to patients every 2 weeks at six dose levels: 0.01, 0.1, 0.3, 1.5, 3 and 10 mg/kg. Of the approximately 54 patients in dose escalation, around 20 had hepatocellular carcinoma, some 15 had melanoma, 9 had renal cell carcinoma and 9 had head and neck cancer. A male proportion of roughly 80% and a mean age of around 60 years, ranging from about 20 to 80, were recorded for the dose-escalation cohort. Prior anti-PD-1, anti-PD-L1 or anti-CTLA-4 therapy was permitted, and about two fifths of dose-escalation patients had received checkpoint inhibitors. Three dose-escalation patients achieved partial responses, one with hepatocellular carcinoma and two with cutaneous melanoma. The point of sequencing TCRbeta in the periphery was to test whether ivuxolimab changed TCR sequence diversity and drove clonal T-cell expansion. The paper covers the monotherapy dose-escalation part of the phase I ivuxolimab trial, which included N of about 50 patients.

CDR1 and CDR2, looked up from the germline V gene (reference sequence), are MNHEY and SMNVEV. V trim: 2 bases; J trim: 2 bases; unmatched bases: 19. The CDR3, from cysteine to phenylalanine, totals 20 residues. Left in the record is the CDR3 DNA by itself, 60 bases read in frame from the first base. The trial excluded patients who had a history of autoimmune disease or were on systemic immunosuppression. Peripheral blood for TCR sequencing was drawn from every dose cohort at baseline, at cycle 4 day 1 and at cycle 7 day 1. Samples came from an open-label, multicenter, first-in-human phase I dose-escalation trial of ivuxolimab. Adults with locally advanced or metastatic head and neck squamous cell, hepatocellular, melanoma or renal cell carcinoma were enrolled in the trial. CD4+ and CD8+ T cells were sorted separately from peripheral blood before TCR sequencing. The full study reports these points: At doses of 0.1 to 3.0 mg/kg, clonal expansion of both CD4+ and CD8+ blood T cells was observed from baseline to week 6. Partial responders in the 0.1-3.0 mg/kg groups had among the lowest normalized peripheral clonal expansion, especially among CD8+ T cells. Low levels of normalized T-cell clonal expansion were also seen in some patients who did not respond. Which antigens the clonally expanded peripheral T cells were specific for was not determined. On average, CD8+ T cells showed more expanded clones than CD4+ T cells after ivuxolimab.

For sequencing of the TCRbeta CDR3 region, genomic DNA was extracted from the sorted cells. The immunoSEQ Assay was used to sequence the TCRbeta CDR3 regions. Drawn from immuneACCESS, this table holds only the in-frame rearrangements with V and J called that TCRdb kept. Clones are partly lost; checked studies trace under half to an unresolved V gene and leave the rest unexplained. This sample has about 110,000 clones in its table, and approximately 90% of those were observed once. Together, the top ten hold about 0.67% of the sample. In regard to this clone: This receptor's antigen is unknown. Base qualities are not recorded, but no much larger clone differs from it by a single base.

The sequencing here drew on CD4+ or CD8+ T cells sorted from blood, taken in a trial of the OX40 agonist ivuxolimab. The receptor's source is an adult with an advanced solid tumor such as melanoma, head and neck, liver or kidney cancer. This chain joins TRBV27 to TRBJ2-7; 9 junctional bases match TRBD1. The CDR3 reads as follows: CASSLRPPGQGLIGPYEQYF. The base sequence is TGTGCCAGCAGTTTACGACCCCCGGGACAGGGATTGATCGGCCCCTACGAGCAGTACTTC.